These 8 T cell receptor beta chains originate from one sample sequenced in a study of cytomegalovirus exposure and HLA in healthy donors. The PCR employed 60 Vbeta primers together with 13 Jbeta primers. Libraries were prepared by immunoSEQ multiplex PCR; TCRdb keeps only in-frame clonotypes and omits some of them. The data contain around 120,000 clones, 80% of them singletons. The sequenced material came from PBMCs. These receptors were taken from a man aged 50 or older in good health and CMV-seronegative.

This clone was seen a handful of times. The chain uses TRBV6-5 and TRBJ2-7, with TRBD1 matching 10 bases. The CDR3 spans 15 residues. V lost 4 bases and J lost 4; bases outside the gene matches: 7. Germline values: CDR1 MNHEY, CDR2 SVGAGI. In DNA, the CDR3 is TGTGCCAGCAGTTTCGGGACAGGGGACCTTTACGAGCAGTACTTC. It yields the protein CASSFGTGDLYEQYF.

The genes are TRBV29-1 and TRBJ2-5, with 7 positions matching TRBD2. This CDR3 spans 16 amino acids. Germline V gives CDR1 SQVTM, CDR2 ANQGSEA. V lost 4 bases, J lost 5 bases, and 16 bases stayed unmatched. CDR3 residues: CSVVRVSGHTTETQYF. The CDR3 DNA reads as TGCAGCGTTGTGCGGGTTAGCGGGCATACTACGGAGACCCAGTACTTC.

V is TRBV13 and J is TRBJ2-1; 10 bases agree with TRBD2. After removal of 4 bases from V and 10 bases from J, the junction contained 13 bases not matched to a gene. This CDR3 region has 16 residues. Germline lookup yields CDR1 PRHDT and CDR2 FYEKMQ (reference sequence). CDR3 sequence: CASSSLGSGRVAEQFF. CDR3 nucleotides: TGTGCCAGCAGCTCTCTAGGGAGCGGGAGGGTCGCGGAGCAGTTCTTC. Drawing the rest from reference TRBV13 and TRBJ2-1, the complete variable domain is AAGVIQSPRHLIKEKRETATLKCYPIPRHDTVYWYQQGPGQDPQFLISFYEKMQSDKGSIPDRFSAQQFSDYHSELNMSSLELGDSALYFCASSSLGSGRVAEQFFGPGTRLTVL.

The V gene is TRBV6-5, the J gene TRBJ2-5; 9 positions match TRBD1. The better agreement between TRBJ2-7 and the DNA end casts doubt on the J call. The CDR3 covers 16 residues. Germline V gene lookup returns CDR1 MNHEY and CDR2 SVGAGI. This CDR3 is CASSYELQGATYEQYF. The CDR3 DNA sequence: TGTGCCAGCAGTTACGAATTACAGGGGGCCACCTACGAGCAGTACTTC.

The V gene is TRBV19, the J gene TRBJ2-5, with 8 bases aligning to TRBD1. CDR1 and CDR2 from the germline V gene are LNHDA and SQIVND (reference sequence). Germline trimming cut 6 bases from V and 5 bases from J; bases unmatched to any gene: 5. There are 13 residues in the CDR3. This CDR3 is CASSPDRDETQYF. The CDR3 DNA reads TGTGCCAGTAGCCCGGACAGGGATGAGACCCAGTACTTC.

DNA for the CDR3: TGCGCCAGCAGCTTGGTGGAGGACGGGGACTATGGCTACACCTTC. It yields the protein CASSLVEDGDYGYTF. The rearrangement links TRBV5-1 to TRBJ1-2; D gene unclear. Germline lookup yields CDR1 SGHRS and CDR2 YFSETQ. V lost 0 bases and J lost 3, with 12 bases in between. The CDR3 has 15 amino acids.

The chain links TRBV9 to TRBJ1-3, with D possibly TRBD1 on 5 matching bases. CDR1 is SGDLS and CDR2 is YYNGEE in the germline V gene. The V end was cut by 2 bases, the J end by 4 bases, with 13 bases between. The CDR3 runs 15 residues. DNA of the CDR3: TGTGCCAGCAGCGTTGGGCAGGGAATGGGAAACACCATATATTTT. Its translation: CASSVGQGMGNTIYF.

The J gene is TRBJ2-2, the V gene TRBV7-2, with D possibly being TRBD2 (6 bases). Between the trimmed V and J ends, which lost 5 bases and 2 bases, there was a span of 18 bases. CDR3 length equals 17 residues. CDR1 is SGHTA and CDR2 is FQGNSA in the germline V gene. Written as DNA, the CDR3 is TGTGCCAGCAGCGGCGGGGTGGGCGGGTATAACACCGGGGAGCTGTTTTTT. Amino acid sequence: CASSGGVGGYNTGELFF.